These T cell receptor beta chains were read from a single sample in a study of blood T cell repertoires in COVID-19. Assay used: immunoSEQ multiplex PCR; TCRdb lists only in-frame clones, some missing. Among over 300,000 clones listed, around 87% were seen once. Specimen: peripheral blood. These receptors originate from a man between 18 and 35 years old with active or convalescent COVID-19. The conserved cysteine and the conserved F or W are not part of the CDR3 here. The order of the fields is J gene, V gene, CDR3 protein.

j_call: TRBJ2-3
v_call: TRBV3-1/TRBV3-2
cdr3_aa: ASSPMRGSTDTQY

j_call: TRBJ1-6
v_call: TRBV19
cdr3_aa: ASGDRGNSPLH

j_call: TRBJ1-4
v_call: TRBV7-9
cdr3_aa: ASIRQNNEKLF

j_call: TRBJ1-5
v_call: TRBV6-5
cdr3_aa: ASSQDRGHGQPQH

j_call: TRBJ1-4
v_call: TRBV6-5
cdr3_aa: ASTTATTNEKLF

j_call: TRBJ2-7
v_call: TRBV6-5
cdr3_aa: ASSFADSRYEQY

j_call: TRBJ1-1
v_call: TRBV11-2
cdr3_aa: ASSYAEGTEAF

j_call: TRBJ1-4
v_call: TRBV5-8
cdr3_aa: ASSYTTGVGEKLF

j_call: -
v_call: TRBV2
cdr3_aa: ASSPAGPRNAYEQY

j_call: TRBJ1-6
v_call: TRBV5-6
cdr3_aa: ASSLKSWGQNSPLH

j_call: TRBJ2-7
v_call: TRBV7-2
cdr3_aa: ASSLIGAGEYYEQY

j_call: TRBJ2-3
v_call: TRBV10-3
cdr3_aa: AIRGSTDTQY

j_call: TRBJ1-1
v_call: TRBV4-1
cdr3_aa: ASSPIIGTRSNTEAF

j_call: TRBJ1-1
v_call: TRBV28
cdr3_aa: ASKIKDRVLRTEAF

j_call: TRBJ1-1
v_call: TRBV4-1
cdr3_aa: ASSQGLRDRGKPNTEAF

j_call: TRBJ1-5
v_call: TRBV7-2
cdr3_aa: ASSLRGNQPQH

j_call: TRBJ1-2
v_call: TRBV6-5
cdr3_aa: ASSRQGTNYGYT

j_call: TRBJ1-1
v_call: TRBV6-2/TRBV6-3
cdr3_aa: ASSYPAGTEAF

j_call: TRBJ2-3
v_call: TRBV7-6
cdr3_aa: ASSRRTGDTDTQY

j_call: TRBJ2-1
v_call: TRBV6-2/TRBV6-3
cdr3_aa: ASSETSGGVNEQF

j_call: TRBJ1-3
v_call: TRBV5-8
cdr3_aa: ASRLAAGGRRSGNTIY

j_call: TRBJ1-1
v_call: TRBV4-3
cdr3_aa: ASSGRTGMNTEAF

j_call: TRBJ2-1
v_call: TRBV18
cdr3_aa: ASSPVLAGVYEQF

j_call: TRBJ1-5
v_call: TRBV5-1
cdr3_aa: ASSLAPDSNQPQH

j_call: TRBJ1-1
v_call: TRBV19
cdr3_aa: ASSPASGNTEAF

j_call: TRBJ2-1
v_call: TRBV12-3/TRBV12-4
cdr3_aa: ASSFVNEQF

j_call: TRBJ1-1
v_call: TRBV19
cdr3_aa: ASRTNGADLNTEAF

j_call: TRBJ2-7
v_call: TRBV15
cdr3_aa: ATSRGPGIRDEQY

j_call: TRBJ2-7
v_call: TRBV28
cdr3_aa: ASRLGGTGLPYEQY

j_call: TRBJ1-1
v_call: TRBV19
cdr3_aa: ASRPGGNTEAF

j_call: TRBJ2-1
v_call: TRBV28
cdr3_aa: ASSRPRERSYNEQF

j_call: TRBJ1-2
v_call: TRBV6-5
cdr3_aa: ASSKTQGGSGYT

j_call: TRBJ1-2
v_call: TRBV3-1/TRBV3-2
cdr3_aa: ASSRRQGGSDYGYT

j_call: TRBJ2-1
v_call: TRBV7-8
cdr3_aa: ASSLVYPDGGYHNEQF

j_call: TRBJ2-7
v_call: TRBV25-1
cdr3_aa: ASSESRVPLRNEQY

j_call: TRBJ1-5
v_call: TRBV28
cdr3_aa: ASTETGTGAYSNQPQH

j_call: TRBJ1-1
v_call: TRBV3-1/TRBV3-2
cdr3_aa: ASSQDGGNTEAF

j_call: TRBJ1-2
v_call: TRBV29-1
cdr3_aa: SVEGTQGGWGYT

j_call: TRBJ1-1
v_call: TRBV3-1/TRBV3-2
cdr3_aa: ASSQDLGGQGYYTEAF

j_call: TRBJ2-1
v_call: TRBV6-5
cdr3_aa: ASSYSASGMFEQF

j_call: TRBJ1-1
v_call: TRBV6-2/TRBV6-3
cdr3_aa: ASSNRDRNILNTEAF

j_call: TRBJ1-4
v_call: TRBV3-1/TRBV3-2
cdr3_aa: ASSSSGGPNEKLF

j_call: TRBJ1-1
v_call: TRBV4-1
cdr3_aa: ASSPVGTGGPMNTEAF

j_call: TRBJ2-2
v_call: TRBV6-4
cdr3_aa: ARGGVNTGELF

j_call: TRBJ1-5
v_call: TRBV11-3
cdr3_aa: ATLTGLEDQPQH

j_call: TRBJ2-2
v_call: TRBV6-1
cdr3_aa: ASTPAPGTGELF

j_call: TRBJ2-7
v_call: TRBV5-1
cdr3_aa: ASSRTTSGRDGGSYEQY

j_call: TRBJ2-3
v_call: TRBV6-6
cdr3_aa: ASSYWGPSTDTQY

j_call: TRBJ1-1
v_call: TRBV6-5
cdr3_aa: ASSYHRALNTEAF

j_call: TRBJ2-1
v_call: TRBV7-3
cdr3_aa: ASSYDRGSYNEQF

j_call: TRBJ2-7
v_call: TRBV6-6
cdr3_aa: ASSPVGGFQQY

j_call: TRBJ2-2
v_call: TRBV19
cdr3_aa: ASMRGGAGELF